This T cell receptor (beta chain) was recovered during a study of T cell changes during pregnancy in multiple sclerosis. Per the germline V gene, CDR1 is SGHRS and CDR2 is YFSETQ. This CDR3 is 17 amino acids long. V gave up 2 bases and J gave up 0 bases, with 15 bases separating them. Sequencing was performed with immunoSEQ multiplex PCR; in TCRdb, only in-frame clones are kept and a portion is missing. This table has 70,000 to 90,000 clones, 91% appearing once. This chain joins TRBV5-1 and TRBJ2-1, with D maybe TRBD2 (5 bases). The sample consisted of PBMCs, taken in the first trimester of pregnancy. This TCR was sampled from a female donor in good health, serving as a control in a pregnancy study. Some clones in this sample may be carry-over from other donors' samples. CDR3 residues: CASSFPATGDSYNEQFF. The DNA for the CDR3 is TGCGCCAGCAGCTTTCCTGCAACCGGGGACTCCTACAATGAGCAGTTCTTC.